Each of the 17 T cell receptor beta chains below was sequenced from the same sample in a study of monozygotic twins with cystic fibrosis. TCRdb keeps only in-frame clones here, not all; method: immunoSEQ multiplex PCR. The data show tens of thousands of clones, approximately 87% seen once. The sequenced sample consisted of blood. These receptors all stem from a woman younger than 45 with cystic fibrosis.

With respect to this clone: The junction shows a germline mismatch at one end, possibly a read error. The genes are TRBV6-5 and TRBJ2-7; weak D call: TRBD1 (6 bases). CDR1 is MNHEY and CDR2 is SVGAGI in the germline V gene. The length of the CDR3 is 15 residues. CDR3 nucleotides: TGTGCCAGCAGATACTACGTACAAGGGGGCTACGAGCAGTACTTC. Its translation: CASRYYVQGGYEQYF.

The count of this clone is one. The V call is TRBV5-4, the J call TRBJ2-7, with D tentatively TRBD2 (5 bases). The CDR3 sequence is 13 residues long. Germline CDR1 reads SGHNT; CDR2 reads YYREEE (reference sequence). With 2 bases removed from V and 1 base from J, the gap between germline ends came to 7 bases. This chain's CDR3 is CASSFRGSYEQYF. CDR3 bases: TGTGCCAGCAGCTTCCGCGGGTCCTACGAGCAGTACTTC.

J is TRBJ1-6 and V is TRBV27, with TRBD1 matching 9 bases. Trimming took 4 bases from V and 11 from J; bases not matched to a gene: 3. Germline V gene data show CDR1 as MNHEY and CDR2 as SMNVEV (reference sequence). The CDR3 has 13 residues. CDR3 DNA sequence: TGTGCCAGCAGTTCCCGACAGGGGGCACCCCTCCACTTT. The encoded protein is CASSSRQGAPLHF.

The chain links TRBV18 to TRBJ2-7; 11 positions agree with TRBD1. Losses at the gene ends were 3 bases for V and 7 bases for J; bases not matched to a gene: 5. There are 14 residues in the CDR3. Germline V gene data show CDR1 as KGHSH and CDR2 as LQKENI. Here the CDR3 reads CASSPGQGAREQYF. CDR3 coding DNA: TGTGCCAGCTCACCTGGACAGGGGGCGCGAGAGCAGTACTTC.

This clone showed up just once. The J gene is TRBJ1-5, the V gene TRBV30; D is unresolved. The CDR3 contains 16 residues. The germline gives CDR1 GTSNPN, CDR2 SVGIG (reference sequence). Trimming removed 3 bases at V and 1 base at J, with 16 bases between. CDR3: CAWRRLRTVSNQPQHF. As DNA, the CDR3 is TGTGCCTGGAGGCGACTACGGACGGTGAGCAATCAGCCCCAGCATTTT.

This clone occurred a few times. CDR3 nucleotides: TGTGCCAGCAGTGAAATGTCACCCCTCCACTTT. It yields the protein CASSEMSPLHF. The V call is TRBV2, the J call TRBJ1-6; D gene uncertain. Germline V gene lookup returns CDR1 SNHLY and CDR2 FYNNEI. CDR3 length: 11 residues. The V end was cut by 2 bases, the J end by 10 bases, with 3 bases between.

The chain carries TRBV5-1 and TRBJ2-5; possibly TRBD1 or TRBD2 for D (6 bases each). Germline V gene sequence: CDR1 SGHRS, CDR2 YFSETQ. CDR3 length: 15 amino acids. V gave up 2 bases and J gave up 2 bases, with 13 bases separating them. The CDR3 sequence: CASSLGGGPQETQYF. CDR3 coding DNA: TGCGCCAGCAGCTTAGGAGGGGGGCCTCAAGAGACCCAGTACTTC. The full variable domain, completed using reference TRBV5-1 and TRBJ2-5, is KAGVTQTPRYLIKTRGQQVTLSCSPISGHRSVSWYQQTPGQGLQFLFEYFSETQRNKGNFPGRFSGRQFSNSRSEMNVSTLELGDSALYLCASSLGGGPQETQYFGPGTRLLVL.

Only one count was recorded for this clone. The chain employs TRBV28 and TRBJ2-2, with D perhaps matching TRBD1 or TRBD2 (6 bases each). Germline-derived CDR1 and CDR2 are MDHEN and SYDVKM. The ends were cut back, 3 bases at V and 7 bases at J, with 12 bases in the middle. This CDR3 is 14 amino acids long. The CDR3 is CASSFGGRGGELFF. The CDR3 DNA is TGTGCCAGCAGTTTTGGGGGGCGAGGCGGGGAGCTGTTTTTT. The full variable domain, rest sourced from reference TRBV28 and TRBJ2-2, is DVKVTQSSRYLVKRTGEKVFLECVQDMDHENMFWYRQDPGLGLRLIYFSYDVKMKEKGDIPEGYSVSREKKERFSLILESASTNQTSMYLCASSFGGRGGELFFGEGSRLTVL.

This sequence joins TRBV18 and TRBJ1-2; 9 bases are shared with TRBD1. This CDR3 is 13 amino acids long. The trim removed 3 bases at V and 8 bases at J, leaving 4 bases unmatched. Germline lookup yields CDR1 KGHSH and CDR2 LQKENI. This chain's CDR3 is CASSPNRGQGYTF. CDR3 sequence (DNA): TGTGCCAGCTCACCGAACAGGGGGCAAGGCTACACCTTC.

The chain combines TRBV10-2 with TRBJ2-7; D unresolved. This CDR3 comprises 12 residues. In germline, CDR1 is WSHSY, CDR2 SAAADI. The V end was cut by 6 bases, the J end by 2 bases, with 8 bases between. CDR3 DNA: TGCGCCAGCAGCCCGACCGCCTACGAGCAGTACTTC. Protein: CASSPTAYEQYF.

J is TRBJ2-7 and V is TRBV2; unclear D gene. From germline, CDR1 is SNHLY and CDR2 FYNNEI. The CDR3 is 13 residues long. The V gene lost 2 bases and the J gene lost 3 bases, with 8 bases spanning the gap. The CDR3 here is CASSELSVYEQYF. DNA of the CDR3: TGTGCCAGCAGTGAACTTTCTGTCTACGAGCAGTACTTC. The variable domain in full, completed from reference TRBV2 and TRBJ2-7, reads EPEVTQTPSHQVTQMGQEVILRCVPISNHLYFYWYRQILGQKVEFLVSFYNNEISEKSEIFDDQFSVERPDGSNFTLKIRSTKLEDSAMYFCASSELSVYEQYFGPGTRLTVT.

The rearrangement joins TRBV4-1 to TRBJ1-6; D not certain. The CDR3 has 16 amino acids. CDR1 is MGHRA and CDR2 is YSYEKL in the germline V gene. V was cut by 0 bases and J by 3 bases, with 9 bases left in between. For the CDR3, the DNA is TGCGCCAGCAGCCAAGATACCCCCCTCTATAATTCACCCCTCCACTTT. Translated, it gives CASSQDTPLYNSPLHF.

This clone showed up just once. This sequence joins TRBV14 and TRBJ2-3; D gene ambiguous. CDR1 and CDR2 (germline): SGHDN, FVKESK. This CDR3 contains 13 residues. V lost 0 bases and J lost 5, with 6 bases in between. The CDR3, as DNA: TGTGCCAGCAGCCAAGATAGGTTAGATACGCAGTATTTT. Translated, it gives CASSQDRLDTQYF.

V is TRBV18 and J is TRBJ2-1; D not resolved. This CDR3 has 13 residues. Germline CDR1 reads KGHSH; CDR2 reads LQKENI. The V gene lost 5 bases and the J gene lost 15 bases, with 20 bases spanning the gap. CDR3: CASSNEGEIRWFF. CDR3 nucleotide sequence: TGTGCCAGCTCAAACGAAGGAGAGATTCGTTGGTTCTTC.

V and J are TRBV4-1 and TRBJ1-2; D unresolved. V was cut by 0 bases and J by 4 bases, with 9 bases left in between. CDR3 length: 14 amino acids. Germline V gene lookup returns CDR1 MGHRA and CDR2 YSYEKL. CDR3 sequence reads: CASSQELEGYGYTF. CDR3 sequence (DNA): TGCGCCAGCAGCCAAGAATTGGAGGGCTATGGCTACACCTTC.

This rearrangement joins TRBV7-2 to TRBJ2-5; 12 bases match TRBD2. Losses at the gene ends were 8 bases for V and 4 bases for J; bases not matched to a gene: 8. CDR1 and CDR2 from the germline V gene are SGHTA and FQGNSA. The CDR3 totals 15 residues. CDR3 nucleotide sequence: TGTGCCAGCTCACGGACTAGCGGGGTGGGAGAGACCCAGTACTTC. Translation gives CASSRTSGVGETQYF.

The chain recombines TRBV28 with TRBJ1-2; D gene unclear. The V gene's germline CDR1 is MDHEN and CDR2 SYDVKM. The CDR3 totals 13 residues. Trimming shortened V by 3 bases and J by 3 bases, and 8 bases separated the two germline ends. Here the CDR3 reads CASSFNSYYGYTF. The CDR3 nucleotides are TGTGCCAGCAGTTTCAACAGCTACTATGGCTACACCTTC.